These 15 T cell receptor beta chains were all obtained from the same sample, sequenced in a study of cytomegalovirus exposure and HLA in healthy donors. Libraries were prepared by immunoSEQ multiplex PCR; TCRdb keeps only in-frame clonotypes and omits some of them. The repertoire holds about 110,000 clones, with around 87% as singletons. Sequencing input: PBMCs. The receptors stem from a woman aged 18-29 years in good health and CMV-seropositive.

V is TRBV7-9 and J is TRBJ1-1, with 9 nucleotides matching TRBD1. Germline values: CDR1 SEHNR, CDR2 FQNEAQ (reference sequence). This CDR3 is 15 amino acids long. Trimming at V came to 5 bases and at J to 0 bases, leaving 4 bases not matched to a gene. In nucleotides, the CDR3 is TGTGCCAGCAGCCCCAGGGACAGGGTGAACACTGAAGCTTTCTTT. Protein: CASSPRDRVNTEAFF.

The chain combines TRBV27 with TRBJ1-1; D may be TRBD1 (6 bases). The CDR3 has 17 amino acids. Germline assignment: CDR1 MNHEY and CDR2 SMNVEV (reference sequence). Between the trimmed V and J ends, which lost 3 bases and 0 bases, there was a span of 17 bases. The CDR3 coding sequence is TGTGCCAGCAGTTTTCTCCAACTGTCAGGGGTGAACACTGAAGCTTTCTTT. Protein sequence: CASSFLQLSGVNTEAFF.

The gene calls are TRBV6-5 and TRBJ2-1, with D possibly being TRBD2 (6 bases). Germline values: CDR1 MNHEY, CDR2 SVGAGI. This CDR3 comprises 13 residues. Trimming removed 5 bases at V and 7 bases at J, with 12 bases between. CDR3 in DNA: TGTGCCAGCAGTCGTGGGGGGTTTAATGAGCAGTTCTTC. The encoded protein is CASSRGGFNEQFF.

V is TRBV7-3 and J is TRBJ2-7; maybe TRBD2 (6 bases). The V gene's germline CDR1 is SGHTA and CDR2 FQGTGA. CDR3 length equals 14 residues. V was trimmed by 0 bases and J by 3 bases, leaving 9 bases between them. The CDR3 sequence is CASSLTGGDYEQYF. In DNA, the CDR3 is TGTGCCAGCAGCTTAACGGGAGGCGACTACGAGCAGTACTTC.

The chain carries TRBV6-1 and TRBJ1-1; possibly TRBD1 for D (5 bases). V shed 2 bases and J shed 1 base, with 14 bases lying between them. The CDR3 runs to 16 residues. Germline V gene lookup returns CDR1 MNHNS and CDR2 SASEGT. The CDR3 is CASSELIRVRNTEAFF. Written as DNA, the CDR3 is TGTGCCAGCAGTGAACTAATCAGGGTAAGGAACACTGAAGCTTTCTTT.

J is TRBJ2-2 and V is TRBV5-1; 7 bases fit TRBD1. Germline-derived CDR1 and CDR2 are SGHRS and YFSETQ. Losses at the gene ends were 4 bases for V and 6 bases for J; bases not matched to a gene: 9. The CDR3 spans 15 residues. The CDR3 protein is CASSLRTGLAGELFF. CDR3 coding DNA: TGCGCCAGCAGCCTAAGGACAGGATTGGCCGGGGAGCTGTTTTTT.

V is TRBV9 and J is TRBJ2-3, with 10 bases identical to TRBD2. The CDR3 spans 17 residues. The V and J ends lost 4 bases and 2 bases, in that order; junction bases with no gene match: 10. Germline V gene sequence: CDR1 SGDLS, CDR2 YYNGEE. The CDR3 coding sequence is TGTGCCAGCAGCTTTAGTTCCGGGACTAGCGACACAGATACGCAGTATTTT. It yields the protein CASSFSSGTSDTDTQYF.

J is TRBJ2-7 and V is TRBV6-5; the match to TRBD2 covers 11 bases. V shed 4 bases, J shed 4 bases, and the junction held 3 bases outside the gene matches. Germline CDR1 reads MNHEY; CDR2 reads SVGAGI. CDR3 length: 14 amino acids. This chain's CDR3 is CASSLAGGRYEQYF. In DNA form, the CDR3 reads TGTGCCAGCAGTTTAGCGGGGGGGCGATACGAGCAGTACTTC.

This clone has just a few counts. This CDR3 reads CASSGKESGQPQHF. In nucleotides, the CDR3 is TGTGCCAGCAGTGGGAAGGAATCAGGTCAGCCCCAGCATTTT. The rearrangement joins TRBV2 to TRBJ1-5; D not resolved. CDR1 and CDR2 (germline): SNHLY, FYNNEI. Trimming left V 4 bases short and J 6 bases short, with 13 bases between. The CDR3 spans 14 residues. The full variable domain, completed using reference TRBV2 and TRBJ1-5, is EPEVTQTPSHQVTQMGQEVILRCVPISNHLYFYWYRQILGQKVEFLVSFYNNEISEKSEIFDDQFSVERPDGSNFTLKIRSTKLEDSAMYFCASSGKESGQPQHFGDGTRLSIL.

V and J are TRBV5-1 and TRBJ2-7; D uncertain. From germline, CDR1 is SGHRS and CDR2 YFSETQ. This CDR3 region has 15 residues. The V and J ends lost 0 bases and 0 bases respectively, with 10 bases between them. CDR3 sequence (DNA): TGCGCCAGCAGCTTGGGGCTGCTTCCCTCCTACGAGCAGTACTTC. This gives the protein CASSLGLLPSYEQYF.

This clone came up once. The V and J genes are TRBV4-1 and TRBJ2-5; the D gene is possibly TRBD1 (6 bases). Deletions cut 0 bases from V and 5 bases from J, with 13 bases between. This CDR3 contains 15 residues. Germline CDR1 is MGHRA and CDR2 is YSYEKL. The CDR3 protein is CASSQEGRGVETQYF. Here the CDR3 DNA reads TGCGCCAGCAGCCAAGAGGGCAGGGGAGTCGAGACCCAGTACTTC.

The chain combines TRBV5-4 with TRBJ1-2; a possible D gene is TRBD1 (5 bases). CDR3 length: 15 amino acids. Germline V gene lookup returns CDR1 SGHNT and CDR2 YYREEE (reference sequence). V was pared by 3 bases and J by 4 bases, with 16 bases between. The CDR3 spells CASSSQLGQVYGYTF. DNA of the CDR3: TGTGCCAGCAGCTCCCAACTGGGGCAGGTCTATGGCTACACCTTC.

V is TRBV5-5 and J is TRBJ2-1; D remains unclear. The CDR3 spans 13 residues. Germline V gives CDR1 SGHKS, CDR2 YYEKEE (reference sequence). Trimming took 3 bases from V and 4 from J, leaving 8 bases between them. The CDR3 sequence: CASSSGSYNEQFF. For the CDR3, the DNA is TGTGCCAGCAGCTCCGGTTCGTACAATGAGCAGTTCTTC.

The chain combines TRBV27 with TRBJ2-5, with 8 bases that match TRBD1. Germline V gene sequence: CDR1 MNHEY, CDR2 SMNVEV (reference sequence). The J segment lost 2 bases and the V segment lost 3 bases, leaving 5 bases of the junction unmatched. This CDR3 comprises 15 residues. This CDR3 reads CASSFGDRRQETQYF. The CDR3 coding sequence is TGTGCCAGCAGTTTCGGGGACAGGAGGCAAGAGACCCAGTACTTC.

This sequence joins TRBV10-2 and TRBJ2-7; 7 bases agree with TRBD2. Losses at the gene ends were 8 bases for V and 0 bases for J; bases not matched to a gene: 4. The CDR3 has 13 amino acids. Per germline, CDR1 WSHSY and CDR2 SAAADI. The CDR3 nucleotides are TGCGCCAGCGAACGGGAGGTCTCCTACGAGCAGTACTTC. It codes for CASEREVSYEQYF.